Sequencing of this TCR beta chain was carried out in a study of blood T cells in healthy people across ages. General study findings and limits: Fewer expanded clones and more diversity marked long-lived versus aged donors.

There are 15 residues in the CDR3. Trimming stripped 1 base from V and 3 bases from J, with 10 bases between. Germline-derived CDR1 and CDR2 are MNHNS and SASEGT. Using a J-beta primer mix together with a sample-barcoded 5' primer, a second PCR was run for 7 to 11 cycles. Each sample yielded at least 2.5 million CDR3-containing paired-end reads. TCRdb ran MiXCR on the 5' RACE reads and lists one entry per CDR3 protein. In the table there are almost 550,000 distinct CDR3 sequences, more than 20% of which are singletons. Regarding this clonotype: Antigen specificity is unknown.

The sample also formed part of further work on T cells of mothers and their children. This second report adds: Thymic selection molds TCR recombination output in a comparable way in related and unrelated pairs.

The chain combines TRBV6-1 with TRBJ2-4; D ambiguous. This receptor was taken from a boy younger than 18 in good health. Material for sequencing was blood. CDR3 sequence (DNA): TGTGCCAGCAGTGAAGGGGCGGTCAGCAAAAACATTCAGTACTTC. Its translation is CASSEGAVSKNIQYF.